Below are 12 T cell receptor beta chains sequenced from a single sample in a study of T cell changes during pregnancy in multiple sclerosis. TCRdb's copy holds only in-frame clones and misses some; the assay was immunoSEQ multiplex PCR. The sample holds about 80,000 clones; more than 90% are singletons and the top ten take 0.21%. The sequenced sample was CD4+ T cells from peripheral blood mononuclear cells, obtained before pregnancy. The source of these receptors is a female donor with multiple sclerosis, enrolled in a pregnancy study.

V and J are TRBV27 and TRBJ1-6; weak D call: TRBD1 (5 bases). V was pared by 2 bases and J by 6 bases, with 17 bases between. This CDR3 spans 17 amino acids. Germline CDR1 is MNHEY and CDR2 is SMNVEV (reference sequence). CDR3 in amino acids: CASSLQGGTPVNSPLHF. CDR3 bases: TGTGCCAGCAGTTTACAGGGTGGAACTCCAGTTAATTCACCCCTCCACTTT.

The chain is built from TRBV29-1 and TRBJ2-3, with a possible D match to TRBD1 (6 bases). Germline V CDR1 and CDR2: SQVTM, ANQGSEA. The CDR3 runs 11 residues. Between the trimmed V and J ends, which lost 5 bases and 6 bases, there was a span of 9 bases. The CDR3 DNA reads TGCAGCGTTCCACAGGGTGATACGCAGTATTTT. This gives the protein CSVPQGDTQYF.

This chain joins TRBV5-1 and TRBJ2-2; no clear D gene. The CDR3 has 13 residues. Deletions cut 2 bases from V and 6 bases from J, with 8 bases between. The germline V gene encodes CDR1 SGHRS and CDR2 YFSETQ. The CDR3 loop is CASSLREPGELFF. The CDR3 DNA reads as TGCGCCAGCAGCTTACGAGAGCCCGGGGAGCTGTTTTTT.

The J gene is TRBJ2-7, the V gene TRBV6-1, with 8 bases lining up with TRBD2. The V segment lost 4 bases and the J segment 0 bases; nucleotides outside the gene matches: 5. This CDR3 region has 15 residues. CDR1 is MNHNS, CDR2 SASEGT, per germline. The CDR3 sequence: CASSAGGGFSYEQYF. CDR3 nucleotides: TGTGCCAGCAGTGCCGGCGGGGGGTTCTCCTACGAGCAGTACTTC.

The chain combines TRBV2 with TRBJ2-7, with 9 positions matching TRBD1. CDR3 length equals 15 residues. V dropped 6 bases and J dropped 3; count of bases not matched to a gene: 9. Germline V lookup: CDR1 SNHLY, CDR2 FYNNEI. CDR3 coding DNA: TGTGCCAGCAGAATTAACAGGGGGCGTAGCTACGAGCAGTACTTC. Residues: CASRINRGRSYEQYF. Full variable domain (rest looked up from reference TRBV2 and TRBJ2-7): EPEVTQTPSHQVTQMGQEVILRCVPISNHLYFYWYRQILGQKVEFLVSFYNNEISEKSEIFDDQFSVERPDGSNFTLKIRSTKLEDSAMYFCASRINRGRSYEQYFGPGTRLTVT.

The rearrangement uses TRBV9 and TRBJ2-3; D is possibly TRBD1 (5 bases). The CDR3 contains 18 residues. In germline, CDR1 is SGDLS, CDR2 YYNGEE. Trimming took off 0 bases at V and 0 bases at J, with 17 bases between the two ends. The CDR3: CASSVVAGHSGSTDTQYF. The CDR3 nucleotides are TGTGCCAGCAGCGTAGTCGCTGGACACTCAGGTAGCACAGATACGCAGTATTTT.

V gene TRBV30 combines with J gene TRBJ2-3; D is ambiguous. The germline V gene encodes CDR1 GTSNPN and CDR2 SVGIG (reference sequence). The CDR3 spans 10 residues. V was cut by 5 bases and J by 5 bases, with 5 bases left in between. The CDR3 DNA reads as TGTGCCTGGTCCCTAGATACGCAGTATTTT. It is translated as CAWSLDTQYF.

J is TRBJ1-4 and V is TRBV5-1; D is undetermined. The CDR3 loop spans 16 amino acids. Germline V gene sequence: CDR1 SGHRS, CDR2 YFSETQ. V was pared by 4 bases and J by 0 bases, with 13 bases between. Written as DNA, the CDR3 is TGCGCCAGCAGCCCGCACCGAGATGCAACTAATGAAAAACTGTTTTTT. Translation gives CASSPHRDATNEKLFF.

The chain joins TRBV14 to TRBJ2-7; the D gene is possibly TRBD2 (5 bases). The CDR3 totals 14 residues. Germline V gives CDR1 SGHDN, CDR2 FVKESK. The germline V and J ends were trimmed by 4 bases and 1 base, with 11 bases remaining between them. The CDR3 loop is CASSPLEASYEQYF. CDR3 in DNA: TGTGCCAGCAGCCCACTAGAGGCATCCTACGAGCAGTACTTC. The whole variable domain, filled in from reference TRBV14 and TRBJ2-7, reads EAGVTQFPSHSVIEKGQTVTLRCDPISGHDNLYWYRRVMGKEIKFLLHFVKESKQDESGMPNNRFLAERTGGTYSTLKVQPAELEDSGVYFCASSPLEASYEQYFGPGTRLTVT.

V usage is TRBV5-4 and J usage is TRBJ1-2, with a possible D match to TRBD1 (5 bases). CDR1 is SGHNT and CDR2 is YYREEE in the germline V gene (reference sequence). Trimming removed 5 bases at V and 1 base at J, with 12 bases between. The CDR3 loop spans 14 amino acids. CDR3 DNA: TGTGCCAGCAGACTGGGGACTGATAACTATGGCTACACCTTC. Its translation: CASRLGTDNYGYTF.

The chain links TRBV5-4 to TRBJ2-7, with D tentatively TRBD2 (5 bases). The CDR3 covers 13 residues. V lost 3 bases and J lost 6, with 13 bases in between. Germline V gene lookup returns CDR1 SGHNT and CDR2 YYREEE (reference sequence). The CDR3 is CASSSSGGSEQYF. The CDR3 coding sequence is TGTGCCAGCAGCTCGTCCGGAGGCAGCGAGCAGTACTTC.

This clone was recorded only once. The genes are TRBV7-2 and TRBJ2-7; TRBD2 agrees at 13 bases. CDR3 length: 17 residues. Per the germline V gene, CDR1 is SGHTA and CDR2 is FQGNSA. The junction had 10 bases not matched to a gene; V was cut back by 4 bases and J by 4 bases. For the CDR3, the DNA is TGTGCCAGCAGCTCGATAGGACTAGCGGGAGTGTGGTACGAGCAGTACTTC. Translated: CASSSIGLAGVWYEQYF.